This T cell receptor beta chain was identified during a study of blood T cell repertoires in COVID-19 (dated by TCRdb to 2018 to 2021). For the wider study: The collaborator samples originated in the United States, Italy and Spain and spanned the acute and convalescent phases of COVID-19. The prospective study material was composed of cDNA or gDNA derived from T cells, B-cell-depleted T cells, or PBMCs. Deeply sampled blood TCRbeta repertoires from subjects exposed to, actively infected with, or recovered from COVID-19 were included in the dataset. A freely available public database, intended as a resource for researchers studying the immune response to SARS-CoV-2, is where the repertoires were released. The samples were drawn from the first 160 participants of the ongoing ImmuneRACE study and from 1,254 subjects provided by 6 global collaborators. Sample metadata almost always included a de-identified subject ID, COVID-19 status, age in years and sex. Where available, HLA class I and class II types were obtained from metadata supplied by the sample provider rather than from assay-based typing. Here is what the overall study found, with its caveats: The quantity of clinical and demographic metadata differed by source and by participant and was supplied without curation.

CDR1 and CDR2, looked up from the germline V gene, are LGHNA and YNFKEQ. V is trimmed back by 0 bases and J by 5 bases, and the junction contains 7 bases that no gene match accounts for. The CDR3 spans 16 residues, from the cysteine through the phenylalanine. The sequence is cut down to CDR3 DNA, 48 bases in frame from base 1. To note about this clone: This clone's antigen is unknown. One base away there is no much larger clone; base qualities are not given.

Each collaborating institution followed its own protocols to collect whole blood in K2EDTA tubes. For TCRbeta analysis, collaborator samples were shipped as frozen whole blood, as isolated PBMCs, or as DNA extracted from either sample type. The immunoSEQ Assay, a bias-controlled multiplex PCR, was used to amplify TCRbeta CDR3 regions from genomic DNA. The authors processed their data as follows. Nucleated cell counts per sample were estimated from amplification of reference gene primers within the assay. Sequence reads were collapsed and filtered to measure the absolute abundance of every unique TCRbeta CDR3 rearrangement. For each sample, productive Simpson clonality was calculated as the square root of Simpson's diversity index over productive rearrangements. TCRdb carries this immuneACCESS record with in-frame sequences only. Its versions omit some clonotypes, under half of them owing to an unresolved V gene in the studies checked, with the rest unexplained. V and J calls and clone size come straight from that table; D and trimming were deduced from the DNA. Within this sample are 85,000 to 100,000 clones, with approximately 84% of them counted one time only. The ten top clones hold 17% of the sample.

Sequencing was carried out using peripheral blood. The chain is assembled from TRBV4-2 and TRBJ2-3, and 8 bases in between align with TRBD2. This TCR was recovered from an older woman with acute or convalescent COVID-19. CDR3 protein: CASSQDGGAGRDTQYF. The nucleotides are TGTGCCAGCAGCCAAGACGGGGGGGCCGGTAGAGATACGCAGTATTTT.